This record concerns one TCR beta chain sequence. Its binding antigen is unknown. Base qualities are missing; no much larger clone stands one base away. TCRbeta CDR3 regions were amplified from genomic DNA using the immunoSEQ Assay, a bias-controlled multiplex PCR. The authors' analysis ran thus. The number of nucleated cells in each sample was estimated from the amplification of reference gene primers within the assay. Sequence reads were collapsed and filtered to measure the absolute abundance of every unique TCRbeta CDR3 rearrangement. For each sample, productive Simpson clonality was calculated by taking the square root of Simpson's diversity index across productive rearrangements. The table comes from immuneACCESS by way of TCRdb, which keeps in-frame sequences with V and J called. Part of the clones is missing from these tables; in studies checked, under half for an unresolved V gene and the rest for unknown reasons. V and J calls and clone size are given by that table; D and trimming were obtained from the DNA. Here the sample has roughly 300,000 clones; 86% occur a single time. The ten biggest clones cover about 1.7% of the sample.

The data stem from a study of blood T cell repertoires in COVID-19 (dated by TCRdb to 2018 to 2021). With regard to the full study: Samples covering the acute and convalescent phases of COVID-19 were provided by collaborators in the United States, Italy and Spain. Subjects who had been exposed to COVID-19, were actively infected with it, or had recovered from it provided the deeply sampled blood TCRbeta repertoires that made up the dataset. The repertoires were released in a freely available public database intended as a resource for research on the immune response to SARS-CoV-2. Nearly every sample came with metadata listing a de-identified subject ID, COVID-19 status, age in years and sex. Where HLA class I and class II types were available, the types were taken from metadata supplied by the sample provider, not from assay-based typing. Samples came from the ongoing ImmuneRACE study (first 160 participants) plus 1,254 subjects from 6 global collaborators. The prospective study material was composed of cDNA or gDNA derived from T cells, B-cell-depleted T cells, or PBMCs. Study-level results and caveats: How much clinical and demographic metadata was included differed by source and by participant, and the metadata was provided uncurated.

The cysteine opens and the phenylalanine closes a CDR3 of 14 amino acids. CDR3 DNA only is kept here, 42 bases in frame from base 1. Looking up the germline V gene (reference sequence) yields CDR1 SGHNT and CDR2 YYREEE. The junction shows trimming of 4 bases on V and 4 bases on J, and the gene matches do not reach 6 bases of it. The collaborating institutions used their own protocols to collect whole blood in K2EDTA tubes. For TCRbeta analysis, collaborators shipped samples as frozen whole blood, isolated PBMCs, or DNA extracted from either of those sample types. Recombination linked TRBV5-4 to TRBJ2-7, and 9 junctional nucleotides match TRBD2. The sample taken for sequencing was peripheral blood. The sequence derives from a woman aged 50 to 60 with acute or convalescent COVID-19. In nucleotide form, the sequence is TGTGCCAGCAGCCCCCGGACTAGCGTTTACGAGCAGTACTTC. This translates into CASSPRTSVYEQYF.